Here is one TCR beta chain with its context. Its cognate antigen is unknown. The source of the sample is a study of radiotherapy plus CTLA-4 blockade in lung cancer. Sequenced by immunoSEQ multiplex PCR; TCRdb stores in-frame clones only, minus some. The sample lists 90,000 or so clones; about four fifths were seen once. Notes on the study in general: How blood T cell clones changed early, along with interferon-beta, reportedly forecast response best.

The V end was cut by 2 bases, the J end by 4 bases, with 11 bases between. CDR1 ENHRY and CDR2 SYGVKD come from the germline V gene. This CDR3 is 14 amino acids long. This receptor was identified in a human donor with non-small cell lung cancer who had stable disease on radiotherapy plus ipilimumab. The chain couples TRBV10-3 to TRBJ1-1; D is uncertain. Specimen: peripheral blood, collected from a patient treated with radiotherapy plus ipilimumab. This CDR3 reads CAISEGPGSTEAFF. The CDR3 DNA reads TGTGCCATCAGTGAGGGCCCTGGGAGCACTGAAGCTTTCTTT.